Presented here are 13 T cell receptor beta chains from one specimen sequenced in a study of CD8+ T cells in alopecia areata (dated by TCRdb to 2016 to 2019). The library was prepared using the immunoSEQ multiplex PCR assay. RNA was extracted from all samples and reverse transcribed into cDNA as template for TCR sequencing. In TCRdb, the immuneACCESS table is reduced to in-frame sequences with V and J assigned. These tables do not hold every clone; where another copy was compared, an unresolved V gene accounts for under half, and the others remain unexplained. Here the sample has roughly 280,000 clones; 50% to 75% occur a single time. The ten largest account for 0.9% to 0.95% of the sample. The sample's treatment or condition label, in plain terms: oral pan-JAK inhibitor, 5-10 mg twice daily. Material: CD4+ T cells sorted from blood, obtained around week 54, from a patient treated with tofacitinib. Receptors were obtained from a human donor with alopecia areata.

The V gene is TRBV11-1, the J gene TRBJ2-7; D gene uncertain. Germline values: CDR1 SGHAT, CDR2 FQDESV (reference sequence). The germline V and J ends were trimmed by 6 bases and 6 bases, with 12 bases remaining between them. This CDR3 comprises 12 residues. The CDR3 loop is CASRPHEGEQYF. The CDR3 coding sequence is TGTGCCAGCAGACCACACGAAGGCGAGCAGTACTTC.

The chain carries TRBV7-9 and TRBJ1-6; the D gene is possibly TRBD1 (5 bases). In germline, CDR1 is SEHNR, CDR2 FQNEAQ (reference sequence). The CDR3 loop spans 15 amino acids. The V and J ends lost 5 bases and 14 bases respectively, with 22 bases between them. In DNA form, the CDR3 reads TGTGCCAGCAGCCGGGACGGGGGAGCCGGGGGTTCCCTCCACTTT. It translates to CASSRDGGAGGSLHF.

The chain joins TRBV30 to TRBJ2-5, with D possibly TRBD1 on 5 matching bases. There are 16 residues in the CDR3. Trimming stripped 2 bases from V and 2 bases from J, with 18 bases between. Per the germline V gene, CDR1 is GTSNPN and CDR2 is SVGIG (reference sequence). The CDR3 nucleotides are TGTGCCTGGAGTAAAGGGGAACAGAGAAGTCAAGAGACCCAGTACTTC. Translation gives CAWSKGEQRSQETQYF. Looking up the rest from reference TRBV30 and TRBJ2-5 gives the full variable domain: SQTIHQWPATLVQPVGSPLSLECTVEGTSNPNLYWYRQAAGRGLQLLFYSVGIGQISSEVPQNLSASRPQDRQFILSSKKLLLSDSGFYLCAWSKGEQRSQETQYFGPGTRLLVL.

This clone occurred a few times. This chain connects TRBV5-1 to TRBJ1-1, with D unresolved. This CDR3 has 12 residues. The ends were cut back, 5 bases at V and 7 bases at J, with 12 bases in the middle. Germline values: CDR1 SGHRS, CDR2 YFSETQ. As DNA, the CDR3 is TGCGCCAGCAGTTTCTCAGTTTTTGAAGCTTTCTTT. Translating it yields CASSFSVFEAFF.

This clone has at least ten counts. CDR3 region: CASSEMAGEQYF. For the CDR3, the DNA is TGTGCCAGCAGTGAGATGGCGGGTGAGCAGTACTTC. The gene calls are TRBV2 and TRBJ2-7, with D tentatively TRBD2 (5 bases). Germline lookup yields CDR1 SNHLY and CDR2 FYNNEI. The CDR3 runs to 12 residues. V lost 3 bases, J lost 7 bases, and 10 bases lay in between.

This rearrangement joins TRBV27 to TRBJ2-3; D is ambiguous. The CDR3 spans 13 residues. Trimming took 5 bases from V and 0 from J, leaving 6 bases between them. Germline V gives CDR1 MNHEY, CDR2 SMNVEV (reference sequence). CDR3 DNA: TGTGCCAGCAGTATAGGGAGCACAGATACGCAGTATTTT. It translates to CASSIGSTDTQYF.

The chain links TRBV5-1 to TRBJ1-2; a weak D match, TRBD1 (5 bases). The CDR3 contains 15 residues. Germline assignment: CDR1 SGHRS and CDR2 YFSETQ. V shed 0 bases and J shed 2 bases, with 11 bases lying between them. The CDR3 bases are TGCGCCAGCAGCTTGGATGTGGGACGCAACTATGGCTACACCTTC. This gives the protein CASSLDVGRNYGYTF.

This clone was detected only a few times. The chain recombines TRBV2 with TRBJ1-6; D perhaps matches TRBD1 (6 bases). In germline, CDR1 is SNHLY, CDR2 FYNNEI. Between the trimmed V and J ends, which lost 3 bases and 8 bases, there was a span of 11 bases. CDR3 length: 14 amino acids. CDR3: CASSEAGADSPLHF. The CDR3 DNA reads TGTGCCAGCAGTGAGGCAGGGGCAGATTCACCCCTCCACTTT.

The V call is TRBV30, the J call TRBJ2-1; TRBD2 agrees at 12 bases. There are 17 residues in the CDR3. CDR1 GTSNPN and CDR2 SVGIG come from the germline V gene (reference sequence). V lost 3 bases to trimming and J lost 1 base; unmatched junction nucleotides: 7. CDR3 residues: CAWSGPTSGGSYNEQFF. Written as DNA, the CDR3 is TGTGCCTGGAGCGGACCCACTAGCGGGGGGTCCTACAATGAGCAGTTCTTC.

This clone occurred a few times. This rearrangement joins TRBV5-6 to TRBJ2-3, with 10 bases aligning to TRBD1. This CDR3 region has 13 residues. Germline V lookup: CDR1 SGHDT, CDR2 YYEEEE. The V gene end was trimmed by 4 bases and the J gene end by 4 bases; junction bases not matched to a gene: 0. DNA for the CDR3: TGTGCCAGCAGCGGACAGGGGGCAGATACGCAGTATTTT. Translated, it gives CASSGQGADTQYF. The complete variable domain, with remaining parts taken from reference TRBV5-6 and TRBJ2-3, reads DAGVTQSPTHLIKTRGQQVTLRCSPKSGHDTVSWYQQALGQGPQFIFQYYEEEERQRGNFPDRFSGHQFPNYSSELNVNALLLGDSALYLCASSGQGADTQYFGPGTRLTVL.

This clone showed up just once. The chain is built from TRBV11-2 and TRBJ1-2; a weak D match, TRBD1 (6 bases). Germline CDR1 is SGHAT and CDR2 is FQNNGV. The V end lost 5 bases, the J end lost 5 bases, and 12 bases lay between the germline ends. The CDR3 contains 13 residues. The chain's CDR3 is CASSPGGLYGYTF. The CDR3 bases are TGTGCCAGCAGCCCCGGGGGGCTGTATGGCTACACCTTC.

The chain employs TRBV5-4 and TRBJ2-2, with 7 bases fitting TRBD1. Trimming at V came to 4 bases and at J to 1 base, leaving 4 bases not matched to a gene. This CDR3 has 15 amino acids. Germline V gives CDR1 SGHNT, CDR2 YYREEE (reference sequence). CDR3 sequence reads: CASSGGQRNTGELFF. CDR3 bases: TGTGCCAGCAGCGGGGGACAGCGGAACACCGGGGAGCTGTTTTTT. Based on the CDR3 plus reference TRBV5-4 and TRBJ2-2, the full variable domain is ETGVTQSPTHLIKTRGQQVTLRCSSQSGHNTVSWYQQALGQGPQFIFQYYREEENGRGNFPPRFSGLQFPNYSSELNVNALELDDSALYLCASSGGQRNTGELFFGEGSRLTVL.

The chain recombines TRBV30 with TRBJ1-5; 11 bases are shared with TRBD1. The CDR3 consists of 20 residues. V was clipped by 2 bases and J by 2 bases; unmatched bases: 17. Germline CDR1 is GTSNPN and CDR2 is SVGIG (reference sequence). CDR3 protein: CAWSPYLGTGGSWGNQPQHF. The CDR3 DNA is TGTGCCTGGAGTCCTTATCTTGGGACAGGGGGATCATGGGGCAATCAGCCCCAGCATTTT.